These 8 T cell receptor beta chains originate from one sample sequenced in a study of blood T cell repertoires in COVID-19. Clones were read by immunoSEQ multiplex PCR, and TCRdb kept only the in-frame ones, dropping some. The sample has 55,000 to 90,000 clones; roughly 91% are singletons. Specimen: peripheral blood. The receptors come from a human donor in a cohort sampled during active COVID-19.

In nucleotides, the CDR3 is TGTGCCAGTAGTATGCCGGGACAAAAACTTCACGAGCAGTACTTC. It encodes CASSMPGQKLHEQYF. The V and J genes are TRBV19 and TRBJ2-7; D might be TRBD1 (6 bases). Germline values: CDR1 LNHDA, CDR2 SQIVND (reference sequence). The CDR3 extends over 15 amino acids. Trimming shortened V by 3 bases and J by 5 bases, and 17 bases separated the two germline ends. The entire variable domain, with the rest obtained from reference TRBV19 and TRBJ2-7, is as follows: DGGITQSPKYLFRKEGQNVTLSCEQNLNHDAMYWYRQDPGQGLRLIYYSQIVNDFQKGDIAEGYSVSREKKESFPLTVTSAQKNPTAFYLCASSMPGQKLHEQYFGPGTRLTVT.

The gene calls are TRBV6-1 and TRBJ2-6; 7 bases map to TRBD1. The CDR3 has 16 amino acids. Per germline, CDR1 MNHNS and CDR2 SASEGT. V shed 4 bases and J 2 bases; nucleotides not matched to a gene: 5. CDR3 DNA: TGTGCCAGCAGTGTTGCAGGGGGAACTGGGGCCAACGTCCTGACTTTC. The encoded protein is CASSVAGGTGANVLTF.

Only a few counts were recorded for this clone. The chain employs TRBV7-9 and TRBJ2-2; TRBD2 matches at 8 bases. Unmatched junction bases numbered 12, after V lost 4 bases and J lost 5 bases. Germline CDR1 SEHNR, CDR2 FQNEAQ (reference sequence). There are 17 residues in the CDR3. The CDR3, as DNA: TGTGCCAGCAGCTCGAGTAGCGGGACCACGGGGACCGGGGAGCTGTTTTTT. This translates into CASSSSSGTTGTGELFF.

The chain employs TRBV14 and TRBJ1-2, with a weak D call TRBD1 (6 bases). Trimming took off 4 bases at V and 4 bases at J, with 37 bases between the two ends. CDR1 is SGHDN and CDR2 is FVKESK in the germline V gene. The CDR3 extends over 22 amino acids. CDR3 sequence (DNA): TGTGCCAGCAGCCCCACCTACCGGGACAAGTACACGAAACAGAGAACTGGCTATGGCTACACCTTC. This translates into CASSPTYRDKYTKQRTGYGYTF.

The chain links TRBV5-6 to TRBJ2-7; D perhaps matches TRBD2 (5 bases). This CDR3 region has 14 residues. Germline-derived CDR1 and CDR2 are SGHDT and YYEEEE. V shed 4 bases and J shed 7 bases, with 18 bases lying between them. DNA of the CDR3: TGTGCCAGCAGCCGGGGTTCCGGTGTAGGGGAGCAGTACGTC. Translating it yields CASSRGSGVGEQYV.

In the case of this clone: The junction shows a germline mismatch at one end, possibly a read error. The CDR3 nucleotides read TGTGCTAGCAGCGTGACTAGCGGAGTTCCCCAAGAGACCCAGTACTTC. Translation: CASSVTSGVPQETQYF. The rearrangement joins TRBV7-7 to TRBJ2-5; 9 positions match TRBD2. This CDR3 spans 16 amino acids. The germline V gene has CDR1 SSHAT and CDR2 FNYEAQ (reference sequence).

The chain combines TRBV11-3 with TRBJ2-2; TRBD2 is a possible D gene (6 bases). Germline lookup yields CDR1 SGHNT and CDR2 YENEEA. Trimming shortened V by 1 base and J by 3 bases, and 9 bases separated the two germline ends. The CDR3 spans 15 residues. Written as DNA, the CDR3 is TGTGCCAGCAGCTTAGGACTAGTGGACACCGGGGAGCTGTTTTTT. Amino acid sequence: CASSLGLVDTGELFF.

The chain employs TRBV28 and TRBJ2-5; D gene uncertain. The V gene's germline CDR1 is MDHEN and CDR2 SYDVKM. CDR3 length: 15 amino acids. V was pared by 6 bases and J by 0 bases, with 14 bases between. The CDR3 sequence: CASSQAITNQETQYF. Written as DNA, the CDR3 is TGTGCCAGCAGCCAAGCGATTACAAACCAAGAGACCCAGTACTTC.